Presented here are 8 T cell receptor beta chains from one specimen sequenced in a study of tissue T cells after allogeneic stem cell transplantation. Assay: immunoSEQ multiplex PCR; the TCRdb copy retains only in-frame clones and omits some. The table includes around 900 clones, less than 70% detected once. Time point: mouse harvest day 14 after allogeneic transplant. Each mouse received 10^7 T-cell-depleted marrow cells plus 10^6 splenic CD5+ T cells by tail vein. Source material: liver tissue. Receptors originate from a female BALB/c mouse given C57BL/6 T cells with graft-versus-host disease after an allogeneic hematopoietic cell transplant.

Judged by abundance, this clone is large. These gene names are mouse names. The CDR3 end is not reached by the read, which stops 1 residue before it; the germline J gene fills it in. V gene TRBV29 combines with J gene TRBJ2-5; D may be TRBD1 (5 bases). Germline V gene sequence: CDR1 MSHET, CDR2 SYDVDS. Deletions cut 4 bases from V and 6 bases from J, with 8 bases between. The CDR3 spans 12 residues. The CDR3 protein is CASSSGRDTQYF. CDR3 DNA (partial): TGTGCTAGCAGTTCAGGGAGGGACACCCAGTAC. Combining the CDR3 with reference TRBV29 and TRBJ2-5 gives the whole variable domain DMKVTQMPRYLIKRMGENVLLECGQDMSHETMYWYRQDPGLGLQLIYISYDVDSNSEGDIPKGYRVSRKKREHFSLILDSAKTNQTSVYFCASSSGRDTQYFGPGTRLLVL.

This clone was counted a few times. The gene names given are mouse names. The sequence runs out 1 residue before the end of the CDR3; the remainder is reconstructed from the germline J gene. The chain links TRBV26 to TRBJ1-3; 7 bases are shared with TRBD1. The CDR3 covers 15 residues. V shed 0 bases and J 1 base; nucleotides not matched to a gene: 0. Per the germline V gene, CDR1 is KGHPV and CDR2 is FQNQEV (reference sequence). CDR3 sequence reads: CASSLSGGSGNTLYF. The CDR3 DNA, read in part, is TGTGCCAGCAGTCTGTCAGGGGGCTCTGGAAATACGCTCTAT.

A remark on this clone: Mouse gene names and germline throughout. The read terminates 1 residue ahead of where the CDR3 ends, so the germline J gene completes it. This sequence joins TRBV26 and TRBJ1-2, with a weak D call TRBD1 (5 bases). Deletions cut 3 bases from V and 4 bases from J, with 9 bases between. The CDR3 runs to 13 residues. Germline values: CDR1 KGHPV, CDR2 FQNQEV (reference sequence). The CDR3 reads CASSLWGSSDYTF. The DNA read from the CDR3 is TGTGCCAGCAGTCTCTGGGGGAGCTCCGACTACACC.

As regards this clone: The gene names here belong to mouse. The read terminates 1 residue ahead of where the CDR3 ends, so the germline J gene completes it. This sequence joins TRBV4 and TRBJ2-5; D is possibly TRBD1 (5 bases). CDR1 and CDR2 (germline): LGHDT, YNNKQL (reference sequence). The CDR3 is 13 residues long. V lost 4 bases to trimming and J lost 2 bases, with 7 bases between them. The CDR3 spells CASSFRAQDTQYF. CDR3 bases read: TGTGCCAGCAGCTTCAGGGCCCAAGACACCCAGTAC.

This clone was picked up a small number of times. Gene names follow the mouse nomenclature. The read finishes 1 residue shy of the CDR3 end, and the germline J gene is used to complete it. The chain links TRBV3 to TRBJ1-5; D not certain. Looked up from germline, CDR1 is SNHLY and CDR2 is FYNGKV (reference sequence). The CDR3 is made up of 12 amino acids. The ends were cut back, 2 bases at V and 2 bases at J, with 1 base in the middle. Partial CDR3 DNA: TGTGCCAGCAGCTTACACAACCAGGCTCCGCTT. Translating it yields CASSLHNQAPL. The CDR3 in full is CASSLHNQAPLF.

Regarding this clone: Mouse germline and gene names are used. The CDR3 is cut off 1 residue early in the read; its end comes from the germline J gene. This sequence joins TRBV16 and TRBJ1-1; 7 bases are a match to TRBD1. Germline assignment: CDR1 SGHSA and CDR2 FRNQAP. The CDR3 sequence is 14 residues long. Trimming at V came to 5 bases and at J to 3 bases, leaving 6 bases not matched to a gene. The CDR3 here is CASSPRQGDTEVFF. The covered CDR3 bases are TGTGCAAGCAGCCCCCGGCAGGGGGACACAGAAGTCTTC.

This clone is large in the sample. Genes here carry mouse names. The read terminates 1 residue ahead of where the CDR3 ends, so the germline J gene completes it. The chain employs TRBV19 and TRBJ2-1, with D possibly TRBD1 on 6 matching bases. Germline assignment: CDR1 FNHDT and CDR2 SITEND (reference sequence). CDR3 size: 14 residues. V dropped 4 bases and J dropped 1 base, with 9 bases sitting between them. The sequenced part of the CDR3 DNA is TGTGCCAGCAGTCCCGGGACAAACTATGCTGAGCAGTTC. Translation gives CASSPGTNYAEQF. The full CDR3 protein is CASSPGTNYAEQFF.

A word on this clone: The gene names given are mouse names. With the read ending 1 residue before the CDR3 end, the germline J gene is used to fill in that end. The chain employs TRBV16 and TRBJ2-7; possible D gene TRBD1, 6 bases. V was clipped by 4 bases and J by 4 bases, with 8 bases between them. Germline lookup yields CDR1 SGHSA and CDR2 FRNQAP. The CDR3 runs to 12 residues. CDR3: CASSSGQYEQYF. The part of the CDR3 DNA that was read is TGTGCAAGCAGCTCGGGACAATATGAACAGTAC.